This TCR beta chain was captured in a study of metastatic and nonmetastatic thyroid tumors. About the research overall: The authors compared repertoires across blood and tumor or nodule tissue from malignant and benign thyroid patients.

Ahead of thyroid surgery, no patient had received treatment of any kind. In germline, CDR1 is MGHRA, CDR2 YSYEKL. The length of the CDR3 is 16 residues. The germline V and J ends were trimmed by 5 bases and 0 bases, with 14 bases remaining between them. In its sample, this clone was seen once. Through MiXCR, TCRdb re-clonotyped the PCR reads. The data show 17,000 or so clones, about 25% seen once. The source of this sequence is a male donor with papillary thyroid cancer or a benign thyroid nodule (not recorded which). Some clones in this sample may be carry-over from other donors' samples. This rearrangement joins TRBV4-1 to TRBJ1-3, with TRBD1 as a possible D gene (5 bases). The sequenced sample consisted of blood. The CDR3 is CASSLTDINSGNTIYF. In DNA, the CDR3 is TGCGCCAGCAGCTTGACAGACATTAACTCTGGAAACACCATATATTTT.